One sample yielded the 20 T cell receptor beta chains listed below, sequenced in a study of control samples from healthy donors and cancer patients (TCRdb year 2020). Libraries were built with the immunoSEQ multiplex PCR assay. TCRdb provides this immuneACCESS table in a form limited to in-frame rearrangements. Some clones are lacking; in checked studies, under half of them reflect an unresolved V gene, and why the rest are absent is not known. The sample table contains 110,000 to 150,000 clones; only one count was recorded for 91% of them. 5.5% to 9% of the sample goes to the ten largest clones. Sequencing was done on a sample of blood. The receptors shown here come from a man aged 18 to 30 in good health.

The V gene is TRBV6-4, the J gene TRBJ2-6; the D is unclear. The length of the CDR3 is 15 residues. In germline, CDR1 is MRHNA, CDR2 SNTAGT. Trimming removed 5 bases from V and 0 bases from J, with 8 bases in between. In nucleotides, the CDR3 is TGTGCCAGCAGTCCTCAGAGCTCTGGGGCCAACGTCCTGACTTTC. It translates to CASSPQSSGANVLTF.

The chain links TRBV28 to TRBJ2-5; D perhaps matches TRBD2 (6 bases). This CDR3 spans 14 amino acids. In germline, CDR1 is MDHEN, CDR2 SYDVKM. Trimming stripped 4 bases from V and 0 bases from J, with 9 bases between. The CDR3 protein is CASSSGTYQETQYF. The CDR3 nucleotides are TGTGCCAGCAGTTCCGGGACTTACCAAGAGACCCAGTACTTC. Variable domain in full (rest from reference TRBV28 and TRBJ2-5): DVKVTQSSRYLVKRTGEKVFLECVQDMDHENMFWYRQDPGLGLRLIYFSYDVKMKEKGDIPEGYSVSREKKERFSLILESASTNQTSMYLCASSSGTYQETQYFGPGTRLLVL.

The gene calls are TRBV20-1 and TRBJ1-2, with D possibly TRBD1 on 5 matching bases. The germline gives CDR1 DFQATT, CDR2 SNEGSKA (reference sequence). V lost 3 bases to trimming and J lost 4 bases, with 15 bases between them. CDR3 length: 14 residues. CDR3 residues: CSASLPGTLYGYTF. For the CDR3, the DNA is TGCAGTGCTAGTCTTCCAGGGACCCTCTATGGCTACACCTTC.

The V and J genes are TRBV7-6 and TRBJ1-3; D ambiguous. Germline assignment: CDR1 SGHVS and CDR2 FNYEAQ. Trimming pared 4 bases from V and 4 bases from J, leaving 5 bases between. CDR3 length: 12 residues. The CDR3 nucleotides are TGTGCCAGCAGCTACGTAGGAAACACCATATATTTT. Amino acid sequence: CASSYVGNTIYF.

The chain is built from TRBV6-2 or TRBV6-3 and TRBJ1-2; D is perhaps TRBD1 (5 bases). Trimming removed 2 bases at V and 3 bases at J, with 19 bases between. CDR3 length: 17 amino acids. The germline CDR1 and CDR2 sequences are MNHEY and SVGEGT. The CDR3: CASSYDPGSGGDYGYTF. CDR3 nucleotide sequence: TGTGCCAGCAGTTACGACCCTGGGAGTGGGGGAGACTATGGCTACACCTTC.

This chain uses TRBV20-1 with TRBJ1-2; unclear D gene. CDR1 is DFQATT and CDR2 is SNEGSKA in the germline V gene (reference sequence). Trimming left V 3 bases short and J 7 bases short, with 15 bases between. This CDR3 is 13 amino acids long. CDR3 sequence (DNA): TGCAGTGCTAGTAGGGAAGTGGAAGGTGGCTACACCTTC. Amino acid sequence: CSASREVEGGYTF.

The gene calls are TRBV11-2 and TRBJ2-1; D remains unclear. Looked up from germline, CDR1 is SGHAT and CDR2 is FQNNGV. V lost 3 bases, J lost 0 bases, and 12 bases lay in between. The CDR3 runs to 16 residues. CDR3 coding DNA: TGTGCCAGCAGCTTTAGGCCCGAAAGCTCCTACAATGAGCAGTTCTTC. It translates to CASSFRPESSYNEQFF. Full variable domain (rest looked up from reference TRBV11-2 and TRBJ2-1): EAGVAQSPRYKIIEKRQSVAFWCNPISGHATLYWYQQILGQGPKLLIQFQNNGVVDDSQLPKDRFSAERLKGVDSTLKIQPAKLEDSAVYLCASSFRPESSYNEQFFGPGTRLTVL.

This chain uses TRBV7-3 with TRBJ1-1; 9 positions agree with TRBD1. This CDR3 is 15 amino acids long. V trimming: 4 bases; J trimming: 3 bases; junction bases outside the gene matches: 6. CDR1 and CDR2 from the germline V gene are SGHTA and FQGTGA. The CDR3 loop reads CASSSQTGGDTEAFF. DNA of the CDR3: TGTGCCAGCAGCTCTCAGACAGGGGGAGACACTGAAGCTTTCTTT.

This chain uses TRBV7-2 with TRBJ2-3; either TRBD1 or TRBD2 may fit D (6 bases each). Trimming removed 1 base at V and 0 bases at J, with 11 bases between. Germline V gene sequence: CDR1 SGHTA, CDR2 FQGNSA. The CDR3 extends over 16 amino acids. The CDR3 loop reads CASSLVTGASTDTQYF. As DNA, the CDR3 is TGTGCCAGCAGCTTAGTAACGGGGGCAAGCACAGATACGCAGTATTTT.

J is TRBJ2-2 and V is TRBV4-2, with D possibly TRBD1 on 6 matching bases. The germline gives CDR1 LGHNA, CDR2 YNFKEQ. Trimming shortened V by 4 bases and J by 4 bases, and 16 bases separated the two germline ends. This CDR3 has 16 residues. Here the CDR3 reads CASSPGLLGGTGELFF. The CDR3 coding sequence is TGTGCCAGCAGCCCTGGACTCTTAGGGGGCACCGGGGAGCTGTTTTTT.

V is TRBV7-9 and J is TRBJ2-3; D gene unclear. The CDR3 totals 14 residues. V was trimmed by 2 bases and J by 0 bases, leaving 6 bases between them. Germline values: CDR1 SEHNR, CDR2 FQNEAQ (reference sequence). The CDR3 loop reads CASSLRHSTDTQYF. CDR3 coding DNA: TGTGCCAGCAGCTTACGCCACAGCACAGATACGCAGTATTTT. Variable domain in full (rest from reference TRBV7-9 and TRBJ2-3): DTGVSQNPRHKITKRGQNVTFRCDPISEHNRLYWYRQTLGQGPEFLTYFQNEAQLEKSRLLSDRFSAERPKGSFSTLEIQRTEQGDSAMYLCASSLRHSTDTQYFGPGTRLTVL.

The genes are TRBV29-1 and TRBJ1-2, with D possibly TRBD1 on 6 matching bases. The CDR3 runs to 10 residues. The V gene's germline CDR1 is SQVTM and CDR2 ANQGSEA. Trimming cost V 6 bases and J 8 bases, with 10 bases left between them. CDR3 sequence reads: CSVGGLGYTF. Here the CDR3 DNA reads TGCAGCGTAGGGGGGCTCGGCTACACCTTC.

The V gene is TRBV7-9, the J gene TRBJ1-1, with 7 bases identical to TRBD1. Germline V gene sequence: CDR1 SEHNR, CDR2 FQNEAQ (reference sequence). There are 14 residues in the CDR3. The ends lost 5 bases at V and 2 bases at J; junction bases unmatched: 5. Here the CDR3 reads CASSLWTGNTEAFF. Written as DNA, the CDR3 is TGTGCCAGCAGCCTCTGGACAGGAAACACTGAAGCTTTCTTT. The full variable domain, with the rest looked up from reference TRBV7-9 and TRBJ1-1, is DTGVSQNPRHKITKRGQNVTFRCDPISEHNRLYWYRQTLGQGPEFLTYFQNEAQLEKSRLLSDRFSAERPKGSFSTLEIQRTEQGDSAMYLCASSLWTGNTEAFFGQGTRLTVV.

The chain recombines TRBV10-3 with TRBJ1-1; 7 bases agree with TRBD1. The germline gives CDR1 ENHRY, CDR2 SYGVKD. The trim removed 2 bases at V and 3 bases at J, leaving 6 bases unmatched. The length of the CDR3 is 15 residues. This chain's CDR3 is CAISERQGGDTEAFF. The CDR3 coding sequence is TGTGCCATCAGTGAGCGGCAGGGGGGGGACACTGAAGCTTTCTTT.

The chain links TRBV11-2 to TRBJ1-3; no definite D call. The ends were cut back, 9 bases at V and 4 bases at J, with 4 bases in the middle. The CDR3 is 10 residues long. Germline values: CDR1 SGHAT, CDR2 FQNNGV. The DNA for the CDR3 is TGTGCCAGTGGGGGAAACACCATATATTTT. It codes for CASGGNTIYF. The entire variable domain, with the rest obtained from reference TRBV11-2 and TRBJ1-3, is as follows: EAGVAQSPRYKIIEKRQSVAFWCNPISGHATLYWYQQILGQGPKLLIQFQNNGVVDDSQLPKDRFSAERLKGVDSTLKIQPAKLEDSAVYLCASGGNTIYFGEGSWLTVV.

The CDR3 protein is CASSYSSTNTEAFF. CDR3 sequence (DNA): TGTGCCAGCAGTTACTCAAGCACCAACACTGAAGCTTTCTTT. The chain joins TRBV6-5 to TRBJ1-1; D ambiguous. Deletions cut 0 bases from V and 2 bases from J, with 7 bases between. The germline V gene encodes CDR1 MNHEY and CDR2 SVGAGI. The CDR3 is made up of 14 amino acids.

The chain uses TRBV15 and TRBJ2-5; D perhaps matches TRBD1 (5 bases). V dropped 0 bases and J dropped 5 bases, with 13 bases sitting between them. CDR1 and CDR2 (germline): LNHNV, YYDKDF (reference sequence). This CDR3 contains 15 residues. In nucleotides, the CDR3 is TGTGCCACCAGCAGAGATCCCCAGGGTTGGGAGACCCAGTACTTC. This sequence encodes CATSRDPQGWETQYF.

V is TRBV5-1 and J is TRBJ2-3, with TRBD2 identical over 10 bases. The CDR3 sequence is 16 residues long. V was clipped by 0 bases and J by 4 bases; unmatched bases: 5. Germline CDR1 SGHRS, CDR2 YFSETQ. The CDR3 reads CASSLEAGGRADTQYF. In DNA, the CDR3 is TGCGCCAGCAGCTTGGAAGCGGGGGGGCGAGCAGATACGCAGTATTTT.

CDR3 coding DNA: TGTGCCAGCAGTGAAGCTGGGACAGTTAATGAGCAGTTCTTC. This sequence encodes CASSEAGTVNEQFF. The rearrangement links TRBV6-1 to TRBJ2-1; 7 nucleotides match TRBD1. V lost 0 bases to trimming and J lost 7 bases; unmatched junction nucleotides: 3. This CDR3 is 14 amino acids long. From germline, CDR1 is MNHNS and CDR2 SASEGT.

V and J are TRBV30 and TRBJ1-4, with no clear D. CDR1 and CDR2 (germline): GTSNPN, SVGIG (reference sequence). Trimming pared 5 bases from V and 6 bases from J, leaving 7 bases between. CDR3 length: 11 residues. As DNA, the CDR3 is TGTGCCTGGGGGAACCATGAAAAACTGTTTTTT. It encodes CAWGNHEKLFF.